This TCR beta chain appears in the sequencing data of a study of early T cells in non-severe SARS-CoV-2 infection. This clonotype showed up many times. Trimming removed 6 bases at V and 4 bases at J, with 4 bases between. In germline, CDR1 is MNHNY, CDR2 SVGAGI (reference sequence). The CDR3 runs to 11 residues. TCRdb re-called the 5' RACE reads with MiXCR, one entry per CDR3 protein. The sample lists 25,000 to 35,000 distinct CDR3 sequences; over 4% were seen once. This sequence was found in an adult who was a healthcare worker with PCR-confirmed SARS-CoV-2 infection or an uninfected control (not recorded which). The sequencing input was whole blood. The J gene is TRBJ1-5, the V gene TRBV6-6; the D is unclear. The CDR3 is CASSSNQPQHF. The CDR3 nucleotides read TGTGCCAGCAGCTCTAATCAGCCCCAGCATTTT.